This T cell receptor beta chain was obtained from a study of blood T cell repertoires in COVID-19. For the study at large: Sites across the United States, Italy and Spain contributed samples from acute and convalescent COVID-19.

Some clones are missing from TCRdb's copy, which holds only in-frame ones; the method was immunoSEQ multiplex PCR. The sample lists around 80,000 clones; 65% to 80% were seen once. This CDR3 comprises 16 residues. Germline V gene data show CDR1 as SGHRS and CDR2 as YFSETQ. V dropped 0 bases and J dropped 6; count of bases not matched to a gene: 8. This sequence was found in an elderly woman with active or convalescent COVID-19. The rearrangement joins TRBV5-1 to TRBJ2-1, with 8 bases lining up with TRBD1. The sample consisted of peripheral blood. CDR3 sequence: CASSLAPRGQGNEQFF. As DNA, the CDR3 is TGCGCCAGCAGCTTGGCTCCCAGGGGGCAAGGCAATGAGCAGTTCTTC.